This T cell receptor beta chain was sequenced for a study of T cells in localized non-small cell lung cancer. Here immunoSEQ multiplex PCR was the method, and the copy in TCRdb shows in-frame clones only, minus some. The sample includes around 3,400 clones, around a quarter seen only once; the top ten take 14% to 15%. Overall study results and limits: There were a median roughly 59 of the top 100 tumor clones appearing in adjacent lung.

This clone was seen a handful of times. Its antigen is unidentified. Trimming at V came to 5 bases and at J to 7 bases, leaving 4 bases not matched to a gene. Germline lookup yields CDR1 LNHDA and CDR2 SQIVND (reference sequence). This CDR3 has 14 amino acids. This chain joins TRBV19 and TRBJ1-6; 8 positions agree with TRBD1. Sequenced here: lung tumor tissue, sampled before any cancer treatment. This TCR was sampled from a male donor at least 60 years old with stage I lung adenocarcinoma. Written as DNA, the CDR3 is TGTGCCAGTAGTGCAAACAGGGGGAATTCACCCCTCCACTTT. It is translated as CASSANRGNSPLHF.